The following is a TCR beta chain sequence with its context. Its target is unknown. The data were taken from a study of cytomegalovirus exposure and HLA in healthy donors. Whole-study results and caveats: Later analysis identified several of the most significant clusters that appeared linked to common viral pathogens. Productive rates of about 87% or about 30% were seen for most TCR beta V segments in an earlier analysis.

The PCR had 60 Vbeta and 13 Jbeta primers. Only in-frame clones appear in the TCRdb table, and some are missing; sequencing was by immunoSEQ multiplex PCR. In the table there are around 130,000 clones, roughly 70% of which are singletons. The receptor comes from a man aged 35 to 55 in good health and CMV-seropositive. Input material: PBMCs.

The CDR3 nucleotides read TGCGCCAGCAGCTACCCGGGACAGCCTACCGGGATCTACGAGCAGTACTTC. Translated: CASSYPGQPTGIYEQYF. The chain combines TRBV5-1 with TRBJ2-7; 7 bases are a match to TRBD1. The germline V gene encodes CDR1 SGHRS and CDR2 YFSETQ. Losses at the gene ends were 3 bases for V and 3 bases for J; bases not matched to a gene: 15. CDR3 length: 17 residues. Drawing the rest from reference TRBV5-1 and TRBJ2-7, the complete variable domain is KAGVTQTPRYLIKTRGQQVTLSCSPISGHRSVSWYQQTPGQGLQFLFEYFSETQRNKGNFPGRFSGRQFSNSRSEMNVSTLELGDSALYLCASSYPGQPTGIYEQYFGPGTRLTVT.